A selection of T cell receptor beta chains follows, all from one sample in a study of T cell repertoires and HLA-DP antigens. Produced via immunoSEQ multiplex PCR; TCRdb's table is partial and in-frame only. This sample has 55,000 to 80,000 clones, with about four fifths found just once. Antigen specificity for these receptors is unknown. Sequenced sample: CD4+ T cells from PBMCs. These receptors originate from a man aged 60-69 years in good health and CMV-seronegative. Both conserved end residues are part of each CDR3. Each record gives: V gene, clone size, J gene, D gene, CDR3 protein, CDR3 DNA. The D gene is left open where the match is weak. Expanded clones are given a class, and other clones once, few, many or no size at all.

TRBV29-1,NA,TRBJ2-5,TRBD2,CSVYEVGGAVETQYF,TGCAGCGTTTATGAGGTCGGGGGGGCCGTGGAGACCCAGTACTTC
TRBV5-1,NA,TRBJ2-3,NA,CASSYTSPRTDTQYF,TGCGCCAGCAGTTATACTAGCCCCCGTACAGATACGCAGTATTTT
TRBV30,NA,TRBJ1-5,NA,CAWSASGSHQPQHF,TGTGCCTGGAGTGCCTCCGGGAGCCATCAGCCCCAGCATTTT
TRBV7-2,NA,TRBJ1-6,NA,CASSTLTGGNSPLHF,TGTGCCAGCAGCACCTTGACAGGCGGCAATTCACCCCTCCACTTT
TRBV4-1,few,TRBJ1-3,TRBD1,CASSQNRGGNTIYF,TGCGCCAGCAGCCAAAACAGGGGTGGAAACACCATATATTTT
TRBV15,NA,TRBJ1-2,NA,CATSRDRGERINYGYTF,TGTGCCACCAGCAGAGATCGTGGAGAACGGATTAACTATGGCTACACCTTC
TRBV9,NA,TRBJ2-2,TRBD2,CASSVKFRTGGTGELFF,TGTGCCAGCAGCGTAAAGTTTAGGACGGGAGGCACCGGGGAGCTGTTTTTT
TRBV7-2,NA,TRBJ1-5,NA,CASSREYSNQPQHF,TGTGCCAGCAGCCGGGAGTATAGCAATCAGCCCCAGCATTTT
TRBV15,NA,TRBJ1-1,TRBD1,CATSRGGQGNTEAFF,TGTGCCACCAGCAGAGGCGGACAGGGGAACACTGAAGCTTTCTTT
TRBV4-1,NA,TRBJ2-5,TRBD2,CASSQDGPQTSGTGRETQYF,TGCGCCAGCAGCCAAGATGGGCCCCAGACTAGCGGGACGGGTAGGGAGACCCAGTACTTC
TRBV10-2,NA,TRBJ1-5,NA,CASRGTDSNQPQHF,TGCGCCAGCAGAGGAACAGATAGCAATCAGCCCCAGCATTTT
TRBV2,NA,TRBJ2-5,TRBD2,CASDGGGETQYF,TGTGCCAGCGACGGCGGGGGGGAGACCCAGTACTTC
TRBV5-1,NA,TRBJ2-5,NA,CASSRSLGDQETQYF,TGCGCCAGCAGCAGATCGTTAGGAGACCAAGAGACCCAGTACTTC
TRBV5-6,few,TRBJ1-1,NA,CASSPRELMNTEAFF,TGTGCCAGCAGCCCCCGGGAACTAATGAACACTGAAGCTTTCTTT